This is a list of T cell receptor beta chains from one sample in a study of metastatic and nonmetastatic thyroid tumors. Using MiXCR, TCRdb re-called clones from the PCR reads. The table includes about 33,000 clones, around 17% detected once. Specimen: blood. These receptors all come from a male donor with papillary thyroid cancer or a benign thyroid nodule (not recorded which). Some clones in this sample may be carry-over from other donors' samples. CDR3s include the opening cysteine and the closing phenylalanine or tryptophan. A D gene is named only where the DNA matches it firmly. Only part of the rows carry a size: once, few, many, or a class if the clone is expanded.

>TRBV5-8|many|TRBJ1-5|TRBD1
TGTGCCAGCAGCTTAGGACAGGCTCTCAATCAGCCCCAGCATTTT
CASSLGQALNQPQHF
>TRBV6-1|medium-sized|TRBJ2-7|TRBD2
TGTGCCAGCAGAAGCGGGGGGACCTCCTACGAGCAGTACTTC
CASRSGGTSYEQYF
>TRBV6-1|medium-sized|TRBJ1-6|-
TGTGCCAGCAGTGAACAGGCTCCCTGGGGTAATTCACCCCTCCACTTT
CASSEQAPWGNSPLHF
>TRBV11-2|many|TRBJ1-1|-
TGTGCCAGCAGCCCTCTTGAACTAACAGGGCATGCTTTCTTT
CASSPLELTGHAFF
>TRBV11-2|-|TRBJ1-2|-
TGTGCCAGAAGCCGCCAGGGGTATGGCTACACCTTC
CARSRQGYGYTF
>TRBV7-2|-|TRBJ1-1|-
TGTGCCAGCAGCTCGGGACATTCGAACACTGAAGCTTTCTTT
CASSSGHSNTEAFF
>TRBV13|many|TRBJ2-7|-
TGTGCCAGCAGCTTATGGACAGACCGATCTTCCTACGAGCAGTACTTC
CASSLWTDRSSYEQYF
>TRBV7-8|many|TRBJ2-1|-
TGTGCCAGCAGCTCCAGACAGATGCATGAGCAGTTCTTC
CASSSRQMHEQFF
>TRBV20-1|-|TRBJ2-3|-
TGCAGTGCTAGAGACCCCAGTACAGATACACAGTATTTT
CSARDPSTDTQYF
>TRBV11-2|once|TRBJ2-2|TRBD2
TGTGCCAGCAGCTTAGGCAGCGGTGGACTAGCGGGGGGTACCGGGGAGCTGTTTTTT
CASSLGSGGLAGGTGELFF
>TRBV27|-|TRBJ1-4|-
TGTGCCAGCAGTTTATCGGCCTCAAATAGGGACGAAAAACTGTTTTTT
CASSLSASNRDEKLFF
>TRBV6-5|few|TRBJ2-3|-
TGTGCCAGCAGTTTCGGGGCAGGCTCCACAGATACGCAGTATTTT
CASSFGAGSTDTQYF
>TRBV28|few|TRBJ2-1|-
TGTGCCAGCCTCCCGGGGGAACCCTACAATGAGCAGTTCTTC
CASLPGEPYNEQFF
>TRBV4-3|many|TRBJ2-7|-
TGCGCCAGCAGCCAGGGGGCCGACAAGGTCTACGAGCAGTACTTC
CASSQGADKVYEQYF
>TRBV7-2|many|TRBJ2-3|-
TGTGCCAGCGACCCGGGGGTCGCTAGCACAGATACGCAGTATTTT
CASDPGVASTDTQYF
>TRBV13|many|TRBJ2-7|-
TGTGCCAGCAGCTGGGGGGGGCCGCTCTCCTACGAGCAGTACTTC
CASSWGGPLSYEQYF
>TRBV6-1|many|TRBJ2-5|TRBD2
TGTGCCAGCAGTGTAAGCGGGGGGTGGGAGACCCAGTACTTC
CASSVSGGWETQYF
>TRBV19|-|TRBJ1-2|-
TGTGCCAGTAGTATAGATCAGCGTTATGGCTACACCTTC
CASSIDQRYGYTF
>TRBV6-2/TRBV6-3|-|TRBJ2-7|-
TGTGCCAGCAGTTACCCCCAGGCCGGCGCCTACGAGCAGTACTTC
CASSYPQAGAYEQYF
>TRBV5-1|many|TRBJ2-1|-
TGCGCCAGCAGCATCCAGTACAATGAGCAGTTCTTC
CASSIQYNEQFF
>TRBV6-5|many|TRBJ1-3|-
TGTGCCAGCAGTTACTTGAGTTCTGGAAACACCATATATTTT
CASSYLSSGNTIYF
>TRBV4-2|many|TRBJ2-7|TRBD1
TGTGCCAGCAGCCCCGGACAGGGGGCCTACGAGCAGTACTTC
CASSPGQGAYEQYF